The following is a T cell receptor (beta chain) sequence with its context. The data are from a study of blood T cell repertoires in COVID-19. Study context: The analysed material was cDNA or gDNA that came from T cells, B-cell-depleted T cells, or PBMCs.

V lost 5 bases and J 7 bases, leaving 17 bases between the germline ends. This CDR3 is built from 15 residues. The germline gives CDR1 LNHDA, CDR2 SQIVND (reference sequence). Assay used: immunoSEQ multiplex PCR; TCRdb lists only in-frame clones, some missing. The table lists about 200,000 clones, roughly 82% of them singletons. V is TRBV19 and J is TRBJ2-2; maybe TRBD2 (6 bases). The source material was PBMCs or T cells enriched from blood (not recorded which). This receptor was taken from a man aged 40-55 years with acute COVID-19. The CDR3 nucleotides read TGTGCCAGTAGTCCCCTGACTAGTAATCTCGGGGAGCTGTTTTTT. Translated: CASSPLTSNLGELFF. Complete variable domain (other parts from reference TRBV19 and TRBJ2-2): DGGITQSPKYLFRKEGQNVTLSCEQNLNHDAMYWYRQDPGQGLRLIYYSQIVNDFQKGDIAEGYSVSREKKESFPLTVTSAQKNPTAFYLCASSPLTSNLGELFFGEGSRLTVL.